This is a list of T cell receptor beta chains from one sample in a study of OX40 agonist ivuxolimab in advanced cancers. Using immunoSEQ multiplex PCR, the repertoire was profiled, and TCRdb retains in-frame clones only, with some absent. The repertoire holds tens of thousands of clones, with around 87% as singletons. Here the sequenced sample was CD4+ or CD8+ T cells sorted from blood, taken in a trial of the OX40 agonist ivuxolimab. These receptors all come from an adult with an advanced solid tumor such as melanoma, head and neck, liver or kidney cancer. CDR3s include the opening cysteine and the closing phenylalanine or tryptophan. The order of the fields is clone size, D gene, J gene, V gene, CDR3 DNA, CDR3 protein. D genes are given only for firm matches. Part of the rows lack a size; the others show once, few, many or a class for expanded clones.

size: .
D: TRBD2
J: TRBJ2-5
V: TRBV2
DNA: TGTGCCAGCAGCGAATCTAGCGGGAGGGCCCAAGAGACCCAGTACTTC
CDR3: CASSESSGRAQETQYF

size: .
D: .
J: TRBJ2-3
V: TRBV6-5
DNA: TGTGCCAGCAGTTCCCCGAAGGGGCAGACAGATACGCAGTATTTT
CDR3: CASSSPKGQTDTQYF

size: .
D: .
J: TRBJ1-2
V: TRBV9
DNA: TGTGCCAGCAGCGTTGGGGGTTTATATGGCTACACCTTC
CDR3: CASSVGGLYGYTF

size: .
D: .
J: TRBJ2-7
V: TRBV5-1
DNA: TGCGCCAGCAGCTTGGGATGGGGCGCGGGCGGATTATCCTACGAGCAGTACTTC
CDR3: CASSLGWGAGGLSYEQYF

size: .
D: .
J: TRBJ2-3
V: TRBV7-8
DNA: TGTGCCAGCAGCTTATCGGCCTCGGGTGGGGCAGATACGCAGTATTTT
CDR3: CASSLSASGGADTQYF

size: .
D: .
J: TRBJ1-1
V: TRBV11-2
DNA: TGTGCCAGCAGCTCTTACGGGACGGTAAAAGCTTTCTTT
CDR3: CASSSYGTVKAFF

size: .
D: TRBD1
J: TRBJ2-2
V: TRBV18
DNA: TGTGCCAGCTCACCCAGGACAGGGCCAACCGGGGAGCTGTTTTTT
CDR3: CASSPRTGPTGELFF

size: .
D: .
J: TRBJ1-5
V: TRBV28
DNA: TGTGCCAGCAGTCCTCCCCTGGGGAGACCCGCCAATCAGCCCCAGCATTTT
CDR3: CASSPPLGRPANQPQHF

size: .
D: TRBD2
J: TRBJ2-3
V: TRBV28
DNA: TGTGCCAGCAGTTTCCTAGCGGGGGGTGGAGATACGCAGTATTTT
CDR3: CASSFLAGGGDTQYF

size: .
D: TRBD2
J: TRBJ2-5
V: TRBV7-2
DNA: TGTGCCAGCAGCCGAAGAGCGGGAATAGAGACCCAGTACTTC
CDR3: CASSRRAGIETQYF

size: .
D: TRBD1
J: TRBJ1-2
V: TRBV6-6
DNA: TGTGCCAGCAGTTACTCGACAGGGGTCGGCTACACCTTC
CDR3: CASSYSTGVGYTF

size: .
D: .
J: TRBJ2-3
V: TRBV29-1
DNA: TGCAGCGTTCGGCTCCACGCTAGCACAGATACGCAGTATTTT
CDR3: CSVRLHASTDTQYF

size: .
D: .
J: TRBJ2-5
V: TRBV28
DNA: TGTGCCAGCAGTTTGCCCACAGGGTACCAGACCCAGTACTTC
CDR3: CASSLPTGYQTQYF

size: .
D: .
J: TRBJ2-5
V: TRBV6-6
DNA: TGTGCCAGCAGTGCAGCGGGTCAAGAGACCCAGTACTTC
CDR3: CASSAAGQETQYF

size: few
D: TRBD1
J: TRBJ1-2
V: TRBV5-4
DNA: TGTGCCAGCACCCTGGGGGACAGGCCAACCTATGGCTACACCTTC
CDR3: CASTLGDRPTYGYTF

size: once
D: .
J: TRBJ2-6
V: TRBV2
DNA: TGTGCCAGCAAATTAGAGTCTGGGGCCAACGTCCTGACTTTC
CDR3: CASKLESGANVLTF

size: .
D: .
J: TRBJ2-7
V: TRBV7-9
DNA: TGTGCCAGCAGCTTAAAGAGGGGAAGCGAGCAGTACTTC
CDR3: CASSLKRGSEQYF

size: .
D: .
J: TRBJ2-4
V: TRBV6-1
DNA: TGTGCCAGCAGTCCCGACAGGCAGGCCAGGATTCAGTACTTC
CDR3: CASSPDRQARIQYF

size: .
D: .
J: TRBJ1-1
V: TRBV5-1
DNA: TGCGCCAGCAGCAATTCGGGGGCGAACACTGAAGCTTTCTTT
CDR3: CASSNSGANTEAFF

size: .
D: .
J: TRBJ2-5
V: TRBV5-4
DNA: TGTGCCAGCAGCTTTGACAGGCAGACCCAGTACTTC
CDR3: CASSFDRQTQYF

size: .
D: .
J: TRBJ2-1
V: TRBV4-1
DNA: TGCGCCAGCAGCCAAACCCACAGGGGGGGGTCCTACAATGAGCAGTTCTTC
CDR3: CASSQTHRGGSYNEQFF

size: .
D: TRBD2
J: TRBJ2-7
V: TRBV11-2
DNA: TGTGCCAGCAGCCCCGCCGGACTAGCGGCAGCCGGCGAGCAGTACTTC
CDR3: CASSPAGLAAAGEQYF

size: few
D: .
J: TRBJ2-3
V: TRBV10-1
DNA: TGCGCCAGCAGTGCTACGGGGGATACGCAGTATTTT
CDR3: CASSATGDTQYF

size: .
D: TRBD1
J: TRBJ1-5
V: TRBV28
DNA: TGTGCCAGCAGTTCGGGACAGGGAGTGAGTCAGCCCCAGCATTTT
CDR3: CASSSGQGVSQPQHF

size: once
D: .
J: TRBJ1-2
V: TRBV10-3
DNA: TGTGCCATCAATAGAGATAACTATGGCTACACCTTC
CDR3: CAINRDNYGYTF

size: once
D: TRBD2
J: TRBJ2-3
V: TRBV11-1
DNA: TGTGCCACCACGGGGGGGTACACAGATACGCAGTATTTT
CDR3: CATTGGYTDTQYF

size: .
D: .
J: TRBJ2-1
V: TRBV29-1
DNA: TGCAGCGGTCGGGTTAGCTCCTACAATGAGCAGTTCTTC
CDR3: CSGRVSSYNEQFF

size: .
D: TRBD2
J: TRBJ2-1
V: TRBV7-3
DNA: TGTGCCAGCAGCTTTGGGCTAGCGGGGTCCAATGAGCAGTTCTTC
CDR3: CASSFGLAGSNEQFF

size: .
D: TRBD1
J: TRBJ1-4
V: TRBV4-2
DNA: TGTGCCAGCAGCCAGGACAGGGCTAATGAAAAACTGTTTTTT
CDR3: CASSQDRANEKLFF

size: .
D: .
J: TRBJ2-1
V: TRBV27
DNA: TGTGCCAGCAGTCCCCGGGGCAGGGAGGACAATGAGCAGTTCTTC
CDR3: CASSPRGREDNEQFF

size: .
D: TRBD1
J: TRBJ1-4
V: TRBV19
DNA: TGTGCCAGTAGTACACCCCCCGGGACAGCCGAAAAACTGTTTTTT
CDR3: CASSTPPGTAEKLFF

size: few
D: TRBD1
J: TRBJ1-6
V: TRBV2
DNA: TGTGCCAGCAGGCTACAGGGGCTTACACCCCTCCACTTT
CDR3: CASRLQGLTPLHF

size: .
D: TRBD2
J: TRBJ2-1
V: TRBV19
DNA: TGTGCCAGTAGTATCTCACTAGCGAATGAGCAGTTCTTC
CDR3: CASSISLANEQFF

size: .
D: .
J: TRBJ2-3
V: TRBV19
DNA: TGTGCCAGTAGTCACGGCCGAGGCTCAGATACGCAGTATTTT
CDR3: CASSHGRGSDTQYF

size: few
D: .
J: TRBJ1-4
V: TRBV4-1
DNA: TGCGCCAGCAGCCAAGCTCAGGGACAAATTAATGAAAAACTGTTTTTT
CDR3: CASSQAQGQINEKLFF

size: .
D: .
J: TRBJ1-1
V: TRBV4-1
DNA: TGCGCCAGCAGCGCCAGGAACACTGAAGCTTTCTTT
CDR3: CASSARNTEAFF

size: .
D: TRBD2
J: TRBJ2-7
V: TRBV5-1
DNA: TGCGCCAGCAGCTTGGTTGGGGGGGACGAGCAGTACTTC
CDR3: CASSLVGGDEQYF

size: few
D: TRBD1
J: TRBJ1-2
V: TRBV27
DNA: TGTGCCAGCAGTTTATTAACAGGGGGAGATGGCTACACCTTC
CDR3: CASSLLTGGDGYTF

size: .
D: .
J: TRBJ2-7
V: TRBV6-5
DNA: TGTGCCATCCTACAGGGTGGAGGCGGCGAGCAGTACTTC
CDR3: CAILQGGGGEQYF

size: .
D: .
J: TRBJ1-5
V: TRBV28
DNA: TGTGCCAGCAGTTTCACGTCGGGAATGGATCAGCCCCAGCATTTT
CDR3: CASSFTSGMDQPQHF

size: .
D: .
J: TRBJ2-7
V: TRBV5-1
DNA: TGCGCCAGCAGCTTGGAAGGGTATTCCTACGAGCAGTACTTC
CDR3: CASSLEGYSYEQYF

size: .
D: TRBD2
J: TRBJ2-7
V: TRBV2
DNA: TGTGCCAGCAGTAATTACGGGGGGGCGTACGAGCAGTACTTC
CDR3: CASSNYGGAYEQYF

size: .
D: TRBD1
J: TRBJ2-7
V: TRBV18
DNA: TGTGCCAGCTCACCATTCTACAGGGGGAACGAGCAGTACTTC
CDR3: CASSPFYRGNEQYF

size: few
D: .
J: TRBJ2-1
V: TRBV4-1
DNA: TGCGCCAGCAGCCAAGAAAGGGCGGGATGGAAGTTCTTC
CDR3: CASSQERAGWKFF

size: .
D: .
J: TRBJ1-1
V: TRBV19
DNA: TGTGCCAGTAGTTTCCTAGGCACTGAAGCTTTCTTT
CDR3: CASSFLGTEAFF

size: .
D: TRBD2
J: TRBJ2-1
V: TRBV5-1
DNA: TGCGCCAGCAGACCCTGGAGGACTAGCGGGAGTAATGAGCAGTTCTTC
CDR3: CASRPWRTSGSNEQFF

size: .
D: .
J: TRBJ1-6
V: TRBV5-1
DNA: TGCGCCAGCAGCACAGGGACGGCTTATTCACCCCTCCACTTT
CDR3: CASSTGTAYSPLHF

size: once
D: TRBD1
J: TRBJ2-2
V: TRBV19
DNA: TGTGCCAGTAGTATCAGGGGGAGATACACCGGGGAGCTGTTTTTT
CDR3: CASSIRGRYTGELFF

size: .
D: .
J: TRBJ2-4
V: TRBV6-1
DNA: TGTGCCAGCAGTGACGTTTGGACAGCCGGGGTCAAAAACATTCAGTACTTC
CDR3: CASSDVWTAGVKNIQYF

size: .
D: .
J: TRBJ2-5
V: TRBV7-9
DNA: TGTGCCAGCAGCTTAGGAACAGGGCTCTTGGAGACCCAGTACTTC
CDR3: CASSLGTGLLETQYF

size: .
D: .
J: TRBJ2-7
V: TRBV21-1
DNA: TGTGCCAGCAGCAACCGATCAAGGGACAGGGGAAAGTACGAGCAGTACTTC
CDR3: CASSNRSRDRGKYEQYF

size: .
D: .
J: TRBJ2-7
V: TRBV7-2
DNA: TGTGCCAGCAGCTTAGCCGTCGGACAGTACGAGCAGTACTTC
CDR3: CASSLAVGQYEQYF

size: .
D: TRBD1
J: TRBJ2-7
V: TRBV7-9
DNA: TGTGCCAGCAGCTTACCGGGACAGGGGATGCAGTACTTC
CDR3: CASSLPGQGMQYF

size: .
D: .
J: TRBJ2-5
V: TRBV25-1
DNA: TGTGCCAGCAGTACCCTGGGCTCGGGGGAGACCCAGTACTTC
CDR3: CASSTLGSGETQYF

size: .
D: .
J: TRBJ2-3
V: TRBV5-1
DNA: TGCGCCAGCAGTAATACCAGGGAGAAGACAGATACGCAGTATTTT
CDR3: CASSNTREKTDTQYF

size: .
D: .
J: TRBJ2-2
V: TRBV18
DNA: TGTGCCAGCTCACCACCGGGACATGCGAACACCGGGGAGCTGTTTTTT
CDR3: CASSPPGHANTGELFF

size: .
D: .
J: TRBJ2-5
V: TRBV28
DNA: TGTGCCAGCCGGGGGTGGGAAGAGACCCAGTACTTC
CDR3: CASRGWEETQYF

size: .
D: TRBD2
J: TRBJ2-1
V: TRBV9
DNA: TGTGCCAGCAGCGTGGGGACTAGCGGGTATGAGCAGTTCTTC
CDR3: CASSVGTSGYEQFF